Sequencing of this T cell receptor beta chain was carried out in a study of graft-versus-host responses after intestinal transplantation (dated by TCRdb to 2020 to 2022). About the full investigation: The transplants that recipients got were multivisceral, liver-intestinal, or isolated intestinal. Every recipient was given anti-thymocyte globulin induction, then maintenance tacrolimus and steroids for approximately 3 years. Bulk TCR-beta CDR3 sequencing was used to track graft-versus-host and host-versus-graft alloreactive T cell clones in the graft, circulation and bone marrow after intestinal transplantation. Alloreactive clones were identified by sequencing pre-transplant mixed lymphocyte reaction products and comparing these products with unstimulated pre-transplant donor and recipient T cells. The cohort enrolled about two dozen intestinal transplant recipients, one of whom was a retransplant, and a few patients without pretransplant specimens were excluded. Donor T cell macrochimerism was defined as a peak of at least 4% donor T cells among recipient peripheral blood mononuclear cells. Rather than being sequenced by the commercial service, samples from a few later patients were sequenced in-house on an Illumina MiSeq and processed with MiXCR. Summary of the overall study and its limitations: GvH clones were found in recipient bone marrow, and some of the GvH clones appeared earlier in ileal mucosa or blood, which is consistent with an intestinal mucosal origin. In patients with donor T cell macrochimerism, the allografts had high GvH to HvG T cell clonal ratios. Early after transplant, peak levels of circulating GvH clones were associated with declines in HvG clones. Conclusions were limited by the relatively low number and heterogeneity of intestinal transplant patients.

Libraries were built with the immunoSEQ multiplex PCR assay. Adaptive Biotechnologies carried out high-throughput TCR-beta CDR3 sequencing of genomic DNA for most patients. Under the source paper's analysis protocol: Adaptive's ImmunoSEQ software was the source of the TCR sequencing data for about 18 patients, while a few other patients were processed with MiXCR and VDJtools. CDR3 nucleotide sequences shared between donor and recipient were removed because their origin could not be assigned. Alloreactive clones required at least 2-fold expansion over unstimulated cells and minimum CFSE-low frequency of 0.002% (template counts) or 0.001% (read counts). Clones were considered mappable if detected in sequenced pre-transplant spleen, lymph node, or MLR CFSE-low populations of the donor or recipient. Cumulative frequency of alloreactive clones was calculated as a percentage of all sequences weighted by copy number. In its TCRdb copy, this immuneACCESS table keeps in-frame sequences only and misses some clones. Where compared with another copy, unresolved V genes explain less than half of these, and the others have no known cause. The V and J calls and clone size are taken from that table; D and trimming were inferred from the DNA. The sample yields 13,000 to 15,000 clones; roughly two thirds were counted once. 9% of the sample rests with the top ten.

A remark on this clone: No cognate antigen has been identified for it. No base qualities exist here, and no much larger clone lies one base off it.

CDR1 is given as MNHEY and CDR2 as SMNVEV, both from the germline V gene (reference sequence). V is pruned by 5 bases and J by 7 bases, leaving 6 bases of the junction without a gene match. The CDR3, cysteine through phenylalanine, is 15 amino acids long. Of all the DNA, just the CDR3 is kept, 45 bases in frame from base 1. To isolate intraepithelial and lamina propria lymphocytes from graft specimens, dithiothreitol, EDTA incubations and collagenase D digestion were used. Bulk TCR-beta sequencing was performed on serial intestinal graft biopsy specimens collected as late as 600 days after transplant.

The chain was built from TRBV27 and TRBJ2-1; 12 of the junction bases match TRBD2. The source is a human patient who received an intestinal transplant, so some T cells may come from the graft donor. Sequences were derived from ileum tissue, sampled around 94 weeks after intestinal transplantation. The DNA sequence is given as TGTGCCAGCAGTCTAGGGACTAGCGGGCAAAATGAGCAGTTCTTC. Its protein is CASSLGTSGQNEQFF.